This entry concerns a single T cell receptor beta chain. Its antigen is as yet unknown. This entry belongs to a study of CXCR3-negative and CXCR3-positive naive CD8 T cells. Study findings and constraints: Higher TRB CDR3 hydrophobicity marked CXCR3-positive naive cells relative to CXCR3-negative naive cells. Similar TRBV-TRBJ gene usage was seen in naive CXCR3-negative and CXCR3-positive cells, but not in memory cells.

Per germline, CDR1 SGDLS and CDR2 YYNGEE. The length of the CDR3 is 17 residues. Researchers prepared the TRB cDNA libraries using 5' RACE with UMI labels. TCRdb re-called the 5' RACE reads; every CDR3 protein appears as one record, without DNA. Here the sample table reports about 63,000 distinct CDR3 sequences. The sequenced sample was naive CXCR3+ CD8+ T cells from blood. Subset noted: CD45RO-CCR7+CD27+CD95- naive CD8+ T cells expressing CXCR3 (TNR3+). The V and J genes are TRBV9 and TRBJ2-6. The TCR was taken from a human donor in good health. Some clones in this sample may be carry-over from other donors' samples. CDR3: CASSVATGGPGANVLTF.